The 5 T cell receptor beta chains below all came from one sample that was sequenced in a study of OX40 agonist ivuxolimab in advanced cancers. Only in-frame clones appear in the TCRdb table, and some are missing; sequencing was by immunoSEQ multiplex PCR. The sample carries tens of thousands of clones, approximately 86% recorded once. The sequencing here drew on CD4+ or CD8+ T cells sorted from blood, taken in a trial of the OX40 agonist ivuxolimab. These receptors were collected from an adult with an advanced solid tumor such as melanoma, head and neck, liver or kidney cancer.

In this sample, this clone turned up once. The CDR3 region has the DNA TGTGCCAGCAGCTTAGGGACAGGGGGCTTCGATGAGCAGTTCTTC. Its translation is CASSLGTGGFDEQFF. V usage is TRBV11-3 and J usage is TRBJ2-1; 11 bases map to TRBD1. Germline V lookup: CDR1 SGHNT, CDR2 YENEEA. Germline trimming cut 1 base from V and 8 bases from J; bases unmatched to any gene: 4. The CDR3 is made up of 15 amino acids.

The chain carries TRBV19 and TRBJ2-1, with 14 nucleotides matching TRBD2. CDR1 and CDR2 (germline): LNHDA, SQIVND (reference sequence). This CDR3 comprises 15 residues. V dropped 6 bases and J dropped 12; count of bases not matched to a gene: 10. The DNA for the CDR3 is TGTGCCAGTAGAAAAGGGACTAGCGGGAGTTTCGTGCAGTTCTTC. The encoded protein is CASRKGTSGSFVQFF.

The chain employs TRBV15 and TRBJ2-1; tentatively, D is TRBD2 (6 bases). CDR1 is LNHNV, CDR2 YYDKDF, per germline (reference sequence). V lost 1 base and J lost 6, with 19 bases in between. There are 17 residues in the CDR3. CDR3 coding DNA: TGTGCCACCAGCAGAGGGATACTAGCTAAGGGACCCAATGAGCAGTTCTTC. Translation gives CATSRGILAKGPNEQFF.

The rearrangement uses TRBV30 and TRBJ1-5, with D uncertain. CDR1 GTSNPN and CDR2 SVGIG come from the germline V gene (reference sequence). This CDR3 comprises 14 residues. V was cut by 1 base and J by 8 bases, with 15 bases left in between. The CDR3 region is CAWSGGSILEPQHF. The CDR3 region has the DNA TGTGCCTGGAGTGGCGGCAGTATCCTAGAGCCCCAGCATTTT. Complete variable domain (other parts from reference TRBV30 and TRBJ1-5): SQTIHQWPATLVQPVGSPLSLECTVEGTSNPNLYWYRQAAGRGLQLLFYSVGIGQISSEVPQNLSASRPQDRQFILSSKKLLLSDSGFYLCAWSGGSILEPQHFGDGTRLSIL.

This clone is a singleton in its sample. The J gene is TRBJ2-2, the V gene TRBV19; D gene ambiguous. Germline assignment: CDR1 LNHDA and CDR2 SQIVND (reference sequence). The CDR3 is 15 amino acids. V lost 1 base and J lost 0, with 6 bases in between. Here the CDR3 reads CASSIVSANTGELFF. CDR3 nucleotides: TGTGCCAGTAGTATAGTCAGTGCGAACACCGGGGAGCTGTTTTTT.